This paragraph reports one T cell receptor beta chain. In the original analysis: Reference gene primer amplification yielded estimated nucleated cell counts. This table comes from immunoSEQ multiplex PCR, and its TCRdb copy is limited to in-frame clones, with some not included. V and J calls and clone size are given by that table; D and trimming were obtained from the DNA. In the table there are 90,000 to 110,000 clones, 65% to 80% of which are singletons. This sample was included in a study of blood T cell repertoires in COVID-19. Overall study: Nucleic acid was either cDNA or gDNA, and it came from T cells, B-cell-depleted T cells, or PBMCs.

Germline V gives CDR1 LNHDA, CDR2 SQIVND (reference sequence). The V end was cut by 7 bases, the J end by 5 bases, with 24 bases between. The CDR3 sequence is 17 residues long. Sequencing used peripheral blood. V usage is TRBV19 and J usage is TRBJ2-4; a possible D gene is TRBD1 (5 bases). The receptor comes from a woman in her sixties or seventies with acute or convalescent COVID-19. Here the CDR3 DNA reads TGTGCCAGTAACCCGTTACCCTCCTCGACAGATGAAAACATTCAGTACTTC. Protein sequence: CASNPLPSSTDENIQYF.